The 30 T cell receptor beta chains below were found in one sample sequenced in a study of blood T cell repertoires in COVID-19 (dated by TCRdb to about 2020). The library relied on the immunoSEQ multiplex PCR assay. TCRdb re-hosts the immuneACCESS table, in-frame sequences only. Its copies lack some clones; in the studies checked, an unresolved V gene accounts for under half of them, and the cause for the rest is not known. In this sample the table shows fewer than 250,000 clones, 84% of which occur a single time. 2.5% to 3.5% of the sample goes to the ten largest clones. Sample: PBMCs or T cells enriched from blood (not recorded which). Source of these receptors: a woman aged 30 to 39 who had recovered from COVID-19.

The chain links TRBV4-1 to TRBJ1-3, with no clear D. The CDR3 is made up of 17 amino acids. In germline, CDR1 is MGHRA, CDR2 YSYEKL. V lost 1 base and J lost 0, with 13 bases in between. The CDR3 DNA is TGCGCCAGCAGCCAAGCTATCCTGCCCACCTCTGGAAACACCATATATTTT. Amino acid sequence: CASSQAILPTSGNTIYF.

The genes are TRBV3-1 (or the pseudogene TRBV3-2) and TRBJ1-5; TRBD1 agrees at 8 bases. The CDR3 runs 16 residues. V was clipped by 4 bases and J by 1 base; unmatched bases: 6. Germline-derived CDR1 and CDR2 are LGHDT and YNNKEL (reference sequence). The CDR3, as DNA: TGTGCCAGCAGCCCGGCAGGGGGCGCGAGCAATCAGCCCCAGCATTTT. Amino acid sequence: CASSPAGGASNQPQHF.

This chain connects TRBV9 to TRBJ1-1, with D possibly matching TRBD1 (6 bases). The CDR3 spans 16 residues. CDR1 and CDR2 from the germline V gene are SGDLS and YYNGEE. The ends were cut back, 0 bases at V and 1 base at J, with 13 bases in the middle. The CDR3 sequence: CASSVGRGSQNTEAFF. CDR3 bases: TGTGCCAGCAGCGTAGGAAGGGGGTCTCAGAACACTGAAGCTTTCTTT.

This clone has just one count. The CDR3 DNA follows: TGTGCCAGTCTACAGGGTAAAGCTTTCTTT. Residues: CASLQGKAFF. The chain recombines TRBV19 with TRBJ1-1, with TRBD1 as a possible D gene (6 bases). CDR1 LNHDA and CDR2 SQIVND come from the germline V gene (reference sequence). Deletions cut 8 bases from V and 9 bases from J, with 10 bases between. This CDR3 is built from 10 residues. Using reference TRBV19 and TRBJ1-1 for the parts outside the CDR3, the full variable domain is DGGITQSPKYLFRKEGQNVTLSCEQNLNHDAMYWYRQDPGQGLRLIYYSQIVNDFQKGDIAEGYSVSREKKESFPLTVTSAQKNPTAFYLCASLQGKAFFGQGTRLTVV.

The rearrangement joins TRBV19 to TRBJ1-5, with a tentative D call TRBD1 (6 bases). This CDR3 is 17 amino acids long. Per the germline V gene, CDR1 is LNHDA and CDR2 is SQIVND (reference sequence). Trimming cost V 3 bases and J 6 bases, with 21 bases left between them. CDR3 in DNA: TGTGCCAGTAGTATTGCCGCCGGGCAGAGAGGGGGTCAGCCCCAGCATTTT. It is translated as CASSIAAGQRGGQPQHF. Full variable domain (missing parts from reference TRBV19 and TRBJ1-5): DGGITQSPKYLFRKEGQNVTLSCEQNLNHDAMYWYRQDPGQGLRLIYYSQIVNDFQKGDIAEGYSVSREKKESFPLTVTSAQKNPTAFYLCASSIAAGQRGGQPQHFGDGTRLSIL.

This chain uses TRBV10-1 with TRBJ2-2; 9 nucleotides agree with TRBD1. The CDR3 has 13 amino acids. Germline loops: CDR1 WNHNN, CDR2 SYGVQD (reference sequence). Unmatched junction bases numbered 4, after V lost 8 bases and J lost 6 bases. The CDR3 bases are TGCGCCAGCGGGGACAGGGCGGCCGGGGAGCTGTTTTTT. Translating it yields CASGDRAAGELFF.

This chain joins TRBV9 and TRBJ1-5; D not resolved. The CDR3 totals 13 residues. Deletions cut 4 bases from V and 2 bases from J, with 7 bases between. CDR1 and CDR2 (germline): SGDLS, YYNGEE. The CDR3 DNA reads TGTGCCAGCAGCCCACGGGGCAATCAGCCCCAGCATTTT. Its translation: CASSPRGNQPQHF.

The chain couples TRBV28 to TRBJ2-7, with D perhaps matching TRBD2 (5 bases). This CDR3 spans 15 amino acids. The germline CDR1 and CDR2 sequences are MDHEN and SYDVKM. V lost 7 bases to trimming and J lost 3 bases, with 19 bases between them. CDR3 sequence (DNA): TGTGCCAGCAAGATTCGATACGACGACTACTACGAGCAGTACTTC. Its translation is CASKIRYDDYYEQYF.

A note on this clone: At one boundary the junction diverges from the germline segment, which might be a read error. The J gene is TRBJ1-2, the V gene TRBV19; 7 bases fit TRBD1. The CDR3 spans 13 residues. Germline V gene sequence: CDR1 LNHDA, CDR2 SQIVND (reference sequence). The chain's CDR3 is CASSITGARSSNF. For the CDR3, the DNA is TGTGCCAGTAGTATCACAGGGGCCCGCAGCTCTAACTTC.

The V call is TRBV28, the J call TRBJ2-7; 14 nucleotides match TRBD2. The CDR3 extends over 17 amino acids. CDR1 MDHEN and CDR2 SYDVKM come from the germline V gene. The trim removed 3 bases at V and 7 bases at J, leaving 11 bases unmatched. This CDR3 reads CASSLKLGLAGEGEQYF. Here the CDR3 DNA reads TGTGCCAGCAGTTTGAAGTTGGGACTAGCGGGAGAGGGGGAGCAGTACTTC.

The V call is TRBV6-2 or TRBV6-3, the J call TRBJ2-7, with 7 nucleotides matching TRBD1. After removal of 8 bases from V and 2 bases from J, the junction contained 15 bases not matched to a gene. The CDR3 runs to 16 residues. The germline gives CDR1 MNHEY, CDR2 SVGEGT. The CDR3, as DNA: TGTGCCAGCCGCCGCGGACAGGCCACAGCTGCCTACGAGCAGTACGTC. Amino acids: CASRRGQATAAYEQYV.

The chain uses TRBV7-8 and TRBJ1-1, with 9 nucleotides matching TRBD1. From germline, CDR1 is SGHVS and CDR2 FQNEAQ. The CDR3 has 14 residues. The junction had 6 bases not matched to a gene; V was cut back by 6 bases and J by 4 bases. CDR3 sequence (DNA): TGTGCCAGCAGTTCGAACAGGGGGCTCACTGAAGCTTTCTTT. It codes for CASSSNRGLTEAFF.

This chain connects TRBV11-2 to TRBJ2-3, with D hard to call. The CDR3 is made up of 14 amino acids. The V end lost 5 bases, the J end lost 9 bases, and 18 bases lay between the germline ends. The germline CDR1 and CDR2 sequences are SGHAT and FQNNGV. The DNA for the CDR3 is TGTGCCAGCAGCCCAAGTCCTCCTGCGGTGACGCAGTATTTT. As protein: CASSPSPPAVTQYF.

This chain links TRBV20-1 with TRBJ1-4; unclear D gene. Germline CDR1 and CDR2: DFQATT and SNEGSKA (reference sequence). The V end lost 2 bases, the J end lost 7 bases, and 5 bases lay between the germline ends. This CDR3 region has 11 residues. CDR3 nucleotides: TGCAGTGCTAGAATGCGTGAAAAACTGTTTTTT. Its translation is CSARMREKLFF.

The CDR3 DNA sequence: TGTGCCAGCTCACTGGACAGTAATGGCTACACCTTC. This sequence encodes CASSLDSNGYTF. This chain connects TRBV18 to TRBJ1-2; D is possibly TRBD1 (6 bases). V was clipped by 4 bases and J by 6 bases, with 9 bases between them. The germline V gene encodes CDR1 KGHSH and CDR2 LQKENI. The CDR3 has 12 residues.

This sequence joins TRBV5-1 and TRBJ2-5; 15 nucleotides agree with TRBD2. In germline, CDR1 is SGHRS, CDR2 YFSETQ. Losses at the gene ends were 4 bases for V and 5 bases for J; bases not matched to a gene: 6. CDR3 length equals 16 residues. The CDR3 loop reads CASSRTSGGAVETQYF. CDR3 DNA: TGCGCCAGCAGCAGGACTAGCGGGGGGGCGGTGGAGACCCAGTACTTC.

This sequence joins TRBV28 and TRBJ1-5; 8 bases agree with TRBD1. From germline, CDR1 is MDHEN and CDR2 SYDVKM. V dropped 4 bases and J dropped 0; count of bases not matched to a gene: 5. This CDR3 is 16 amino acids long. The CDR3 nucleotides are TGTGCCAGCAGTTGGACAGGGACGGATAGCAATCAGCCCCAGCATTTT. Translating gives CASSWTGTDSNQPQHF.

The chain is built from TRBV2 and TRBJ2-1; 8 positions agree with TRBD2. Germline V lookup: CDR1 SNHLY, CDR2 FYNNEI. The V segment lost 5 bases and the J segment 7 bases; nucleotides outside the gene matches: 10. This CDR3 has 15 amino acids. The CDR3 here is CASSLWTSLRNEQFF. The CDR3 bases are TGTGCCAGCAGTTTATGGACTAGCCTTAGGAATGAGCAGTTCTTC.

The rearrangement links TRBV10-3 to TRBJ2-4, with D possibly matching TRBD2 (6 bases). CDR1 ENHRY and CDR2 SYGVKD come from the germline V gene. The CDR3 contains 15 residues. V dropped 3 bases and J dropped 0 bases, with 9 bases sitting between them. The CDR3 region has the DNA TGTGCCATCAGTGAACCGGGAGAAGCCAAAAACATTCAGTACTTC. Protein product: CAISEPGEAKNIQYF.

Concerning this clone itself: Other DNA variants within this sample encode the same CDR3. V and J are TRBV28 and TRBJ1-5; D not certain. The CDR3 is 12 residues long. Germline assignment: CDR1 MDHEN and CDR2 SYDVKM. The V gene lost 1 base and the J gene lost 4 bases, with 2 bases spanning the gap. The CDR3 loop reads CASSLLNQPQHF. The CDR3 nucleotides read TGTGCCAGCAGTTTATTAAATCAGCCCCAGCATTTT.

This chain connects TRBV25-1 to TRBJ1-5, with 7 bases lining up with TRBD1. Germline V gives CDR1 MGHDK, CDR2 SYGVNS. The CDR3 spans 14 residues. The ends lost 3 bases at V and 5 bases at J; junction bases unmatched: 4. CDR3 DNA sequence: TGTGCCAGCAGTGATACAGGGGCGGATCAGCCCCAGCATTTT. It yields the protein CASSDTGADQPQHF.

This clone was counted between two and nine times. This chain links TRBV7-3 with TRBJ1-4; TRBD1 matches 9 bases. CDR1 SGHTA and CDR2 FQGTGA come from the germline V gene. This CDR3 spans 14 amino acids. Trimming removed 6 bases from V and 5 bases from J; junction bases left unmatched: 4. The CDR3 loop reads CASSPGTGNEKLFF. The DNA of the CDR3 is TGTGCCAGCAGTCCCGGGACAGGGAATGAAAAACTGTTTTTT.

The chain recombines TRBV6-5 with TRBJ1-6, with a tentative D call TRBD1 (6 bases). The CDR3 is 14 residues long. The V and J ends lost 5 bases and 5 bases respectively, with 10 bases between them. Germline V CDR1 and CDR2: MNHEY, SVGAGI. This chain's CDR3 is CASSRGQNNSPLHF. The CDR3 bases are TGTGCCAGCAGTCGTGGACAGAATAATTCACCCCTCCACTTT.

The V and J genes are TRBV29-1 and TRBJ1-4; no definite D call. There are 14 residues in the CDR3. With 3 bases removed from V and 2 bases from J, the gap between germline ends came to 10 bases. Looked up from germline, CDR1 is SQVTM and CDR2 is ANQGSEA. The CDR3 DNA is TGCAGCGTTGATTTTGGAGGGACTAATGAAAAACTGTTTTTT. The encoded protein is CSVDFGGTNEKLFF.

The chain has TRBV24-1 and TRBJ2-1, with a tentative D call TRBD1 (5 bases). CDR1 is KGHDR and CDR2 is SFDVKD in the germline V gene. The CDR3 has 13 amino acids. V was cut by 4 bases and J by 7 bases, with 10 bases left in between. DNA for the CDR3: TGTGCCACCAGTGACTACAGGTGGAATGAGCAGTTCTTC. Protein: CATSDYRWNEQFF.

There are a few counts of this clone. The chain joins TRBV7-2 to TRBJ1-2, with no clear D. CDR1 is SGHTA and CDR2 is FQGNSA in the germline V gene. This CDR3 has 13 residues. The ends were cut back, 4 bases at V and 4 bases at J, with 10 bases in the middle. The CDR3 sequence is CASSSRAGYGYTF. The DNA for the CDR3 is TGTGCCAGCAGCTCGCGGGCCGGCTATGGCTACACCTTC.

The CDR3 region has the DNA TGTGCCAGCAGCCTACTTACTCGGAGCCCTGAGCAGTTCTTC. Translated, it gives CASSLLTRSPEQFF. The chain joins TRBV7-8 to TRBJ2-1; no definite D call. V dropped 5 bases and J dropped 9 bases, with 17 bases sitting between them. In germline, CDR1 is SGHVS, CDR2 FQNEAQ. This CDR3 has 14 residues.

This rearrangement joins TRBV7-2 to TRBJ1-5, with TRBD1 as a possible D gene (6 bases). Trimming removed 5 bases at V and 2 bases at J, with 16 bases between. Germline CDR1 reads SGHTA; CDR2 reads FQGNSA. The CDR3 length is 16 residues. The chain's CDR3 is CASSRDRIGGNQPQHF. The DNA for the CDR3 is TGTGCCAGCAGCCGTGACAGGATCGGTGGCAATCAGCCCCAGCATTTT. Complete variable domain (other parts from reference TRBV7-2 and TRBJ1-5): GAGVSQSPSNKVTEKGKDVELRCDPISGHTALYWYRQSLGQGLEFLIYFQGNSAPDKSGLPSDRFSAERTGGSVSTLTIQRTQQEDSAVYLCASSRDRIGGNQPQHFGDGTRLSIL.

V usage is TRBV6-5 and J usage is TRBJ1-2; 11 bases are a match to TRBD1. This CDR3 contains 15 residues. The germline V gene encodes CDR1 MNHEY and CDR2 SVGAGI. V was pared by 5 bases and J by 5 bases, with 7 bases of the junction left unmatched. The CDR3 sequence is CASSTGQGARYGYTF. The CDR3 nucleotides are TGTGCCAGCAGTACAGGACAGGGGGCGCGTTATGGCTACACCTTC.

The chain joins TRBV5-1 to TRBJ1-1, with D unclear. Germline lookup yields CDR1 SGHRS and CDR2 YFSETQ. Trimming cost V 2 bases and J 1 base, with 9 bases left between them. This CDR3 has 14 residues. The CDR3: CASSLITENTEAFF. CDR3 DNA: TGCGCCAGCAGCTTAATAACAGAGAACACTGAAGCTTTCTTT.